Following are 29 T cell receptor beta chains from one sample sequenced in a study of cytomegalovirus exposure and HLA in healthy donors (dated by TCRdb to about 2017). Library method: the immunoSEQ multiplex PCR assay. The clones in this table, taken by TCRdb from immuneACCESS, are in-frame only. Not every clone is retained; where verified, under half of the shortfall comes from an unresolved V gene, and the cause of the rest is unknown. The sample data list 150,000 to 200,000 clones, and roughly 88% of these were observed just once. The ten largest account for 13% of the sample. Input material: PBMCs. All receptors derive from a woman under 40 in good health and CMV-seropositive.

The chain couples TRBV27 to TRBJ1-2; D might be TRBD1 (6 bases). Germline lookup yields CDR1 MNHEY and CDR2 SMNVEV (reference sequence). V shed 3 bases and J shed 4 bases, with 9 bases lying between them. The CDR3 consists of 13 residues. This chain's CDR3 is CASSFRGAYGYTF. Written as DNA, the CDR3 is TGTGCCAGCAGTTTCCGGGGGGCCTATGGCTACACCTTC.

The chain employs TRBV29-1 and TRBJ2-3; 8 nucleotides line up with TRBD2. This CDR3 is 13 amino acids long. Looked up from germline, CDR1 is SQVTM and CDR2 is ANQGSEA. V was pared by 7 bases and J by 0 bases, with 3 bases of the junction left unmatched. CDR3 coding DNA: TGCAGCGCCGTAGCGGGGAGCACAGATACGCAGTATTTT. This translates into CSAVAGSTDTQYF.

As for this clone: Other DNA sequences within the sample encode an identical CDR3. The V call is TRBV5-6, the J call TRBJ2-7; a possible D gene is TRBD2 (5 bases). CDR3 size: 12 residues. The V end was cut by 3 bases, the J end by 4 bases, with 8 bases between. Germline V gene sequence: CDR1 SGHDT, CDR2 YYEEEE. The DNA for the CDR3 is TGTGCCAGCAGCTCATCGGGGTACGAGCAGTACTTC. Translation: CASSSSGYEQYF.

This clone was recorded once. V gene TRBV27 combines with J gene TRBJ2-3, with D tentatively TRBD2 (5 bases). Germline V gene data show CDR1 as MNHEY and CDR2 as SMNVEV (reference sequence). The V and J ends lost 2 bases and 4 bases respectively, with 13 bases between them. This CDR3 contains 15 residues. The CDR3 here is CASSLIQVGADTQYF. CDR3 bases: TGTGCCAGCAGTTTAATTCAGGTCGGGGCAGATACGCAGTATTTT.

The V and J genes are TRBV9 and TRBJ2-5; TRBD2 matches at 8 bases. V shed 3 bases and J 5 bases; nucleotides not matched to a gene: 9. From germline, CDR1 is SGDLS and CDR2 YYNGEE. The CDR3 extends over 15 amino acids. CDR3 in DNA: TGTGCCAGCAGCGAGGCCCCCGGGAGGGAGGAGACCCAGTACTTC. It yields the protein CASSEAPGREETQYF.

V and J are TRBV20-1 and TRBJ1-1; 8 nucleotides agree with TRBD1. This CDR3 is built from 11 residues. Germline V gene lookup returns CDR1 DFQATT and CDR2 SNEGSKA (reference sequence). Germline trimming cut 6 bases from V and 5 bases from J; bases unmatched to any gene: 2. The CDR3 protein is CSADRGTEAFF. CDR3 bases: TGCAGTGCCGACAGGGGAACTGAAGCTTTCTTT.

This clone was seen just once. This chain links TRBV7-2 with TRBJ2-7, with a weak D call TRBD1 (6 bases). The V end was cut by 5 bases, the J end by 10 bases, with 15 bases between. Germline values: CDR1 SGHTA, CDR2 FQGNSA. The CDR3 has 12 residues. The CDR3 loop reads CASSLESGVQYF. In DNA form, the CDR3 reads TGTGCCAGCAGCCTAGAATCAGGGGTTCAGTACTTC.

The rearrangement uses TRBV2 and TRBJ1-2, with TRBD1 identical over 7 bases. This CDR3 is 13 amino acids long. V trimming: 8 bases; J trimming: 6 bases; junction bases outside the gene matches: 9. CDR1 and CDR2 from the germline V gene are SNHLY and FYNNEI. The CDR3 protein is CASGIRQGDGYTF. The CDR3 region has the DNA TGTGCCAGCGGAATTAGACAGGGCGATGGCTACACCTTC.

This clone occurred once. The chain carries TRBV5-1 and TRBJ2-7; 13 bases map to TRBD2. The trim removed 4 bases at V and 3 bases at J, leaving 4 bases unmatched. The CDR3 extends over 15 amino acids. CDR1 is SGHRS, CDR2 YFSETQ, per germline. The CDR3 protein is CASSTGTSGVYEQYF. CDR3 nucleotides: TGCGCCAGCAGCACCGGGACTAGCGGGGTCTACGAGCAGTACTTC.

This clone was seen once. This rearrangement joins TRBV5-1 to TRBJ2-7, with 12 bases aligning to TRBD1. CDR3 size: 16 residues. CDR1 SGHRS and CDR2 YFSETQ come from the germline V gene. V gave up 0 bases and J gave up 7 bases; unmatched junction bases: 8. The CDR3 DNA reads as TGCGCCAGCAGCTTGGGAATTGGGACAGGGGGCCGGGAGCAGTACTTC. This codes for CASSLGIGTGGREQYF.

V is TRBV15 and J is TRBJ1-3; D uncertain. The V end lost 3 bases, the J end lost 3 bases, and 9 bases lay between the germline ends. The CDR3 covers 14 residues. From germline, CDR1 is LNHNV and CDR2 YYDKDF (reference sequence). In DNA form, the CDR3 reads TGTGCCACCAGCAGCCAGATAAGTGGAAACACCATATATTTT. Translating it yields CATSSQISGNTIYF.

CDR3 amino acids: CASRSSATNEKLFF. The CDR3 bases are TGCGCCAGCAGATCTTCCGCAACTAATGAAAAACTGTTTTTT. The chain combines TRBV5-1 with TRBJ1-4; no clear D gene. The CDR3 contains 14 residues. Germline V CDR1 and CDR2: SGHRS, YFSETQ. V shed 5 bases and J shed 0 bases, with 8 bases lying between them. The full variable domain, rest sourced from reference TRBV5-1 and TRBJ1-4, is KAGVTQTPRYLIKTRGQQVTLSCSPISGHRSVSWYQQTPGQGLQFLFEYFSETQRNKGNFPGRFSGRQFSNSRSEMNVSTLELGDSALYLCASRSSATNEKLFFGSGTQLSVL.

The V gene is TRBV6-6, the J gene TRBJ2-7, with 9 bases fitting TRBD2. With 2 bases clipped from V and 0 bases from J, the junction kept 2 bases outside the gene matches. Germline lookup yields CDR1 MNHNY and CDR2 SVGAGI (reference sequence). The CDR3 loop spans 15 amino acids. Here the CDR3 reads CASSYRLADSYEQYF. CDR3 nucleotide sequence: TGTGCCAGCAGTTACCGACTAGCGGACTCCTACGAGCAGTACTTC.

The chain carries TRBV7-2 and TRBJ1-5, with 7 bases fitting TRBD1. The germline V gene encodes CDR1 SGHTA and CDR2 FQGNSA. CDR3 size: 16 residues. J gave up 3 bases and V 5 bases, and 10 bases lay outside the gene matches. In DNA form, the CDR3 reads TGTGCCAGCAGCGCACAGGGGATCCGGACCAATCAGCCCCAGCATTTT. Its protein product is CASSAQGIRTNQPQHF.

This clone was recorded a few times. The V and J genes are TRBV30 and TRBJ1-1, with TRBD1 identical over 9 bases. V lost 0 bases and J lost 4; bases outside the gene matches: 6. This CDR3 contains 15 residues. The germline V gene encodes CDR1 GTSNPN and CDR2 SVGIG (reference sequence). This CDR3 reads CAWSVPRQGGTEAFF. CDR3 nucleotides: TGTGCCTGGAGTGTACCCCGACAGGGGGGCACTGAAGCTTTCTTT.

This clone was found once. The chain couples TRBV5-1 to TRBJ2-1; D is possibly TRBD2 (6 bases). CDR1 is SGHRS, CDR2 YFSETQ, per germline. Trimming stripped 0 bases from V and 5 bases from J, with 18 bases between. The CDR3 contains 17 residues. CDR3 sequence reads: CASSLAGLPTLDNEQFF. The CDR3 bases are TGCGCCAGCAGCTTGGCGGGACTCCCCACCTTAGACAATGAGCAGTTCTTC.

V and J are TRBV11-1 and TRBJ2-7; D remains unclear. Per germline, CDR1 SGHAT and CDR2 FQDESV (reference sequence). The V and J ends lost 1 base and 12 bases respectively, with 13 bases between them. The CDR3 loop spans 12 amino acids. CDR3 sequence (DNA): TGTGCCAGCAGCTTAGTTGGTTGGCAGGCGTACTTC. Translated: CASSLVGWQAYF.

This chain uses TRBV7-9 with TRBJ1-2, with D possibly being TRBD1 (5 bases). Trimming took off 3 bases at V and 7 bases at J, with 9 bases between the two ends. Germline assignment: CDR1 SEHNR and CDR2 FQNEAQ (reference sequence). This CDR3 spans 12 amino acids. CDR3 in amino acids: CASSLTRGGYTF. In DNA form, the CDR3 reads TGTGCCAGCAGCTTGACTAGGGGTGGCTACACCTTC. Combining the CDR3 with reference TRBV7-9 and TRBJ1-2 gives the whole variable domain DTGVSQNPRHKITKRGQNVTFRCDPISEHNRLYWYRQTLGQGPEFLTYFQNEAQLEKSRLLSDRFSAERPKGSFSTLEIQRTEQGDSAMYLCASSLTRGGYTFGSGTRLTVV.

The rearrangement links TRBV5-5 to TRBJ1-2, with a weak D call TRBD1 (6 bases). V was pared by 0 bases and J by 7 bases, with 13 bases between. The germline gives CDR1 SGHKS, CDR2 YYEKEE (reference sequence). CDR3 size: 14 residues. The CDR3 region has the DNA TGTGCCAGCAGCTTGGGGACAGAGCGTCGTGGCTACACCTTC. This codes for CASSLGTERRGYTF.

This sequence joins TRBV1 and TRBJ2-3; TRBD2 was called by the table and not checked on the DNA. TRBV1 counts as a pseudogene. The CDR3 contains 14 residues. Written as DNA, the CDR3 is TGCACCAGCAGCCGCGAGACTTACACAGATACGCAGTATTTT. Translating gives CTSSRETYTDTQYF.

This chain joins TRBV6-6 and TRBJ2-7; possibly TRBD2 for D (6 bases). V shed 2 bases and J shed 3 bases, with 8 bases lying between them. The length of the CDR3 is 13 residues. The germline gives CDR1 MNHNY, CDR2 SVGAGI (reference sequence). This CDR3 is CASSYVADYEQYF. The CDR3 DNA is TGTGCCAGCAGTTACGTAGCGGACTACGAGCAGTACTTC.

The chain employs TRBV20-1 and TRBJ2-5; D is undetermined. This CDR3 comprises 10 residues. Germline loops: CDR1 DFQATT, CDR2 SNEGSKA (reference sequence). V was clipped by 6 bases and J by 5 bases, with 7 bases between them. For the CDR3, the DNA is TGCAGTGCCAGGCAGGAGACCCAGTACTTC. The encoded protein is CSARQETQYF.

The V and J genes are TRBV15 and TRBJ2-1; D not resolved. CDR3 size: 13 residues. The germline CDR1 and CDR2 sequences are LNHNV and YYDKDF (reference sequence). V shed 1 base and J shed 7 bases, with 8 bases lying between them. This CDR3 is CATSRASTNEQFF. The CDR3 DNA reads as TGTGCCACCAGCAGAGCTTCGACTAATGAGCAGTTCTTC.

V is TRBV2 and J is TRBJ1-1; 8 nucleotides line up with TRBD1. The CDR3 extends over 14 amino acids. J was trimmed by 6 bases and V by 8 bases; bases with no gene match: 11. Germline-derived CDR1 and CDR2 are SNHLY and FYNNEI. CDR3 sequence reads: CASAMGQGASEAFF. CDR3 DNA: TGTGCCAGCGCCATGGGCCAGGGGGCTTCTGAAGCTTTCTTT.

The chain uses TRBV5-6 and TRBJ2-3; 10 bases fit TRBD2. Germline assignment: CDR1 SGHDT and CDR2 YYEEEE. The CDR3 consists of 16 residues. Losses at the gene ends were 2 bases for V and 2 bases for J; bases not matched to a gene: 5. CDR3 region: CASSLGLAVSTDTQYF. The CDR3 coding sequence is TGTGCCAGCAGCTTAGGACTAGCGGTTTCCACAGATACGCAGTATTTT.

CDR3 protein: CASSYSSENYSYEQYF. CDR3 nucleotides: TGTGCCAGCAGTTACTCGTCGGAGAACTACTCCTACGAGCAGTACTTC. The chain couples TRBV6-6 to TRBJ2-7; D is unresolved. Trimming took off 0 bases at V and 0 bases at J, with 12 bases between the two ends. The CDR3 is made up of 16 amino acids. CDR1 MNHNY and CDR2 SVGAGI come from the germline V gene (reference sequence).

The V call is TRBV2, the J call TRBJ2-1; TRBD1 matches 9 bases. Per germline, CDR1 SNHLY and CDR2 FYNNEI. The CDR3 is made up of 15 amino acids. V lost 7 bases to trimming and J lost 3 bases; unmatched junction nucleotides: 7. The CDR3 sequence is CASTLTGGDYNEQFF. The CDR3 coding sequence is TGTGCCAGCACCCTAACAGGGGGCGACTACAATGAGCAGTTCTTC.

V gene TRBV11-3 combines with J gene TRBJ2-1; possibly TRBD1 for D (6 bases). The V end was cut by 1 base, the J end by 5 bases, with 9 bases between. Germline V lookup: CDR1 SGHNT, CDR2 YENEEA. The CDR3 consists of 14 residues. The CDR3 DNA reads as TGTGCCAGCAGCTTAGGGACAGCAAACAATGAGCAGTTCTTC. It codes for CASSLGTANNEQFF.

The CDR3 region has the DNA TGTGCCAGCAGCCCGGACATCCGATATGGCTACACCTTC. Translation: CASSPDIRYGYTF. V usage is TRBV6-6 and J usage is TRBJ1-2; D possibly corresponds to TRBD1 (5 bases). Trimming shortened V by 6 bases and J by 5 bases, and 13 bases separated the two germline ends. Germline-derived CDR1 and CDR2 are MNHNY and SVGAGI (reference sequence). The CDR3 runs to 13 residues.